This T cell receptor (beta chain) stems from a study of shared clonotypes between healthy human individuals. A note on this clone: Its target is not known.

General observations from the study: Researchers sampled blood only, noting tissue repertoires likely differ.

Assay used: immunoSEQ multiplex PCR; TCRdb lists only in-frame clones, some missing. Of about 2 million clones listed, roughly 94% are singletons. Donors included only healthy HIV-negative adults lacking recent acute infections or vaccinations. A CD45RA+ naive subset and a CD45RA-negative memory subset were split from CD4+ cells. V was trimmed by 1 base and J by 1 base, leaving 11 bases between them. The CDR3 has 15 amino acids. Per germline, CDR1 SGHDN and CDR2 FVKESK. Material for sequencing was naive CD4+ T cells sorted from blood. Subset defined: CD45RA+ positively selected. The chain has TRBV14 and TRBJ2-7, with D possibly being TRBD2 (6 bases). The receptor's source is a man between 18 and 35 years old in good health. The CDR3 region has the DNA TGTGCCAGCAGCCAAGTCCTAGCGCGATCCTACGAGCAGTACTTC. This codes for CASSQVLARSYEQYF.